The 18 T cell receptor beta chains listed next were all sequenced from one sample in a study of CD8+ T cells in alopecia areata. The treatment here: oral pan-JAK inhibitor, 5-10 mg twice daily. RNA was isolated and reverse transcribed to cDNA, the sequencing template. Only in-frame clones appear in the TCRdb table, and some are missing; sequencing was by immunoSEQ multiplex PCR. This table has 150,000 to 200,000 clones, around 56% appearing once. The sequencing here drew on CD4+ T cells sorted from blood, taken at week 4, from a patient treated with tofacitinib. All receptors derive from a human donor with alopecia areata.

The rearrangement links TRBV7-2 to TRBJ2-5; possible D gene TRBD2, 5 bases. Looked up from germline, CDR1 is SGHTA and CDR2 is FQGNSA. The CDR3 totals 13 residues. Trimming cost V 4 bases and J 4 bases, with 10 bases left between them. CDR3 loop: CASSSPGTETQYF. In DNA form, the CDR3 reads TGTGCCAGCAGCTCCCCGGGAACAGAGACCCAGTACTTC.

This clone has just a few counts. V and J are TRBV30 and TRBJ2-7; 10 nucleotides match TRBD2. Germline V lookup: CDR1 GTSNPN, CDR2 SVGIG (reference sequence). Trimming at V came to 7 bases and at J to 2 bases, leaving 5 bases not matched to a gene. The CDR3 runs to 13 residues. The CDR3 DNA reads TGTGCCTTGGCAGCGGGGGGGCCCTACGAGCAGTACTTC. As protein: CALAAGGPYEQYF.

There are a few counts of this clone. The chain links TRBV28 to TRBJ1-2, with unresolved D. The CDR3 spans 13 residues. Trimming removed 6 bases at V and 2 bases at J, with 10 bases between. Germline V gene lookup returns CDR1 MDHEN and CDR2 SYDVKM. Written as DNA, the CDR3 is TGTGCCAGCAGCCCGGACCTGAACTATGGCTACACCTTC. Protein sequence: CASSPDLNYGYTF.

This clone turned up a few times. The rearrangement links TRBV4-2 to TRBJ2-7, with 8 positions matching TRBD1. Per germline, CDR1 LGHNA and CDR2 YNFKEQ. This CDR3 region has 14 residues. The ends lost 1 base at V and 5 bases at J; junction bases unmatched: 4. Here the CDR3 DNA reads TGTGCCAGCAGCCAAGGGACAGGGTTCGACGAGCAGTACTTC. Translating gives CASSQGTGFDEQYF.

CDR3: CASSSYSGGANVLTF. In DNA, the CDR3 is TGTGCCAGCAGCTCTTATTCGGGTGGGGCCAACGTCCTGACTTTC. The rearrangement links TRBV7-8 to TRBJ2-6; D unresolved. Germline CDR1 reads SGHVS; CDR2 reads FQNEAQ. Trimming took off 4 bases at V and 3 bases at J, with 10 bases between the two ends. This CDR3 region has 15 residues.

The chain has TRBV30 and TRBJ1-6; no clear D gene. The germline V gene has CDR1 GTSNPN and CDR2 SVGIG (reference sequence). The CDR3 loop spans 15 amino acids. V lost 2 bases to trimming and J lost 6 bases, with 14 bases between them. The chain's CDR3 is CAWSRSTRSNSPLHF. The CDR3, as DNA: TGTGCCTGGAGTAGGTCTACCCGGAGTAATTCACCCCTCCACTTT. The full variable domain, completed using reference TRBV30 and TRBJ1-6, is SQTIHQWPATLVQPVGSPLSLECTVEGTSNPNLYWYRQAAGRGLQLLFYSVGIGQISSEVPQNLSASRPQDRQFILSSKKLLLSDSGFYLCAWSRSTRSNSPLHFGNGTRLTVT.

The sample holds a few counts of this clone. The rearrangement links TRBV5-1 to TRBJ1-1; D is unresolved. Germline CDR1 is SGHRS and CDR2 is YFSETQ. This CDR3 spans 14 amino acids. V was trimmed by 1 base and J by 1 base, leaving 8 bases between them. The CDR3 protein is CASSLSAGNTEAFF. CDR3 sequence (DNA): TGCGCCAGCAGCTTGTCGGCGGGGAACACTGAAGCTTTCTTT.

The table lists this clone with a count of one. CDR3 amino acids: CASSEFTSAVADTQYF. DNA of the CDR3: TGTGCCAGCAGTGAATTTACTAGCGCGGTCGCAGATACGCAGTATTTT. This sequence joins TRBV25-1 and TRBJ2-3; 7 positions agree with TRBD2. Trimming took 1 base from V and 4 from J; bases not matched to a gene: 8. The CDR3 has 16 residues. Germline CDR1 is MGHDK and CDR2 is SYGVNS.

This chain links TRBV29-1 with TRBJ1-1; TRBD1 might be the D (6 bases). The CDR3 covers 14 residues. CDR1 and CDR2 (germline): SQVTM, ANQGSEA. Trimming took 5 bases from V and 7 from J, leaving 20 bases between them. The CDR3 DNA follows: TGCAGCGTTACGGGAGTTACAGGGATTCATGAAGCTTTCTTT. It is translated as CSVTGVTGIHEAFF.

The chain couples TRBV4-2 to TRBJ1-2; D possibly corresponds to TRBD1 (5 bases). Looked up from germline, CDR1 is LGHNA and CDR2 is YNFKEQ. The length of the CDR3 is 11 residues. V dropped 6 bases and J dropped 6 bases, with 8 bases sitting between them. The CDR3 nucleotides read TGTGCCAGCAGAGTGGGGGATGGCTACACCTTC. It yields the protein CASRVGDGYTF.

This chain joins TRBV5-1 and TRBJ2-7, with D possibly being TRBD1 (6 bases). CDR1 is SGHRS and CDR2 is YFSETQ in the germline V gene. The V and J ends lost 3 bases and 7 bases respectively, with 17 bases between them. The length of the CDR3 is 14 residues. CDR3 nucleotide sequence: TGCGCCAGCAGCTACCCAGGGGAATACGCGGAGCAGTACTTC. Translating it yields CASSYPGEYAEQYF.

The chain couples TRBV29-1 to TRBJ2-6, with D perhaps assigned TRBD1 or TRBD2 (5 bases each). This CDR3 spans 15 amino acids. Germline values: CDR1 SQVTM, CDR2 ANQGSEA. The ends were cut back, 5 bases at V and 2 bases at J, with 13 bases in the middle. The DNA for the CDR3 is TGCAGCGTTTCCTCCGGGGCGGCTGGGGCCAACGTCCTGACTTTC. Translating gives CSVSSGAAGANVLTF. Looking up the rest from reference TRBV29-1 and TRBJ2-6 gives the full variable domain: SAVISQKPSRDICQRGTSLTIQCQVDSQVTMMFWYRQQPGQSLTLIATANQGSEATYESGFVIDKFPISRPNLTFSTLTVSNMSPEDSSIYLCSVSSGAAGANVLTFGAGSRLTVL.

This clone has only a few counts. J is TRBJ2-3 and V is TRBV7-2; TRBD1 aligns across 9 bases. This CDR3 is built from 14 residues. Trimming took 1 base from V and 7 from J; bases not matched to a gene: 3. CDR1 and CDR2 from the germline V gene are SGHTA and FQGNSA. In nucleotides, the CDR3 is TGTGCCAGCAGCTTAGAACAGGGGGCGCATACGCAGTATTTT. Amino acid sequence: CASSLEQGAHTQYF.

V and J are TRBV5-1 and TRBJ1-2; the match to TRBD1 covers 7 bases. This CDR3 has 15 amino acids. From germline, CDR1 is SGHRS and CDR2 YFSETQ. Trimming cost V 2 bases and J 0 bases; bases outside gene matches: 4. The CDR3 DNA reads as TGCGCCAGCAGCTTTGGCGGGACAGCTAACTATGGCTACACCTTC. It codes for CASSFGGTANYGYTF. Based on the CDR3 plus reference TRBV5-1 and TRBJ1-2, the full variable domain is KAGVTQTPRYLIKTRGQQVTLSCSPISGHRSVSWYQQTPGQGLQFLFEYFSETQRNKGNFPGRFSGRQFSNSRSEMNVSTLELGDSALYLCASSFGGTANYGYTFGSGTRLTVV.

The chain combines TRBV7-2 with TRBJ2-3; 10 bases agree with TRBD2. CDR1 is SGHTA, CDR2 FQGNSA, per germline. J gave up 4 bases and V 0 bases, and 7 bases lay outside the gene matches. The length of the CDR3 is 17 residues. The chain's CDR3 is CASSLAGKSGGADTQYF. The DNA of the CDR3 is TGTGCCAGCAGCTTAGCCGGGAAGAGCGGGGGGGCAGATACGCAGTATTTT.

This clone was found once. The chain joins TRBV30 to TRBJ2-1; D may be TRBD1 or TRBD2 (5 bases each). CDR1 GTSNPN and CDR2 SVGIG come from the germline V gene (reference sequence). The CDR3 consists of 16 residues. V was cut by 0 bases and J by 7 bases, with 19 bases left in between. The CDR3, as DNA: TGTGCCTGGAGTGTACCTCTCAGGGACGCAGGGAATGAGCAGTTCTTC. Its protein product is CAWSVPLRDAGNEQFF.

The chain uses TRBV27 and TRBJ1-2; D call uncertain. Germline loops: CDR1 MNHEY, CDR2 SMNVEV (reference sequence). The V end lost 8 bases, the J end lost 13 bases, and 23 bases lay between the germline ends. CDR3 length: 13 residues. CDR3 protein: CASGFYPSEGFTF. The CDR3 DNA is TGTGCCAGCGGATTTTATCCTAGTGAAGGGTTCACCTTC.

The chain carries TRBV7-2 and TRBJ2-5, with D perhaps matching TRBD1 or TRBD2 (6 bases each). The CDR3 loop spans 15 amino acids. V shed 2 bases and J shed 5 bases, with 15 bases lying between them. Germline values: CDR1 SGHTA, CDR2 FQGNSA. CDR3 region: CASSLSGVRGETQYF. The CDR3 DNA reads TGTGCCAGCAGCTTATCAGGGGTGCGGGGCGAGACCCAGTACTTC.